This T cell receptor beta chain emerged from a study of regulatory T cells in long-lasting Graves disease. The study, taken as a whole, reports: Less diverse TCR repertoires were seen in persistent Graves' patients than in newly diagnosed ones. Among samples with persistent disease, TRBV28, TRBJ1-2 and TRBJ2-5 were favored.

Relying on iRepertoire HTBI primers and Arm-PCR of CDR3 regions, the team built TCR beta libraries. TCRdb fed the multiplex PCR reads into MiXCR, producing one record per CDR3 protein. The table has about 240,000 distinct CDR3 sequences, roughly a fifth seen once. This clonotype was counted only a few times. What it recognizes is unknown. Germline lookup yields CDR1 DFQATT and CDR2 SNEGSKA (reference sequence). The CDR3 consists of 15 residues. The V end was cut by 2 bases, the J end by 8 bases, with 18 bases between. Time point given: newly diagnosed GD, antithyroid drugs for less than 3 months. TCR sequences were obtained from RNA taken from PBMCs.

This specimen consisted of peripheral blood mononuclear cells (PBMCs), obtained at new diagnosis, from a patient treated with antithyroid drugs. The clonotype originates from a female donor with Graves disease. The V call is TRBV20-1, the J call TRBJ2-2; D call uncertain. In DNA, the CDR3 is TGCAGTGCTAGACCCCCGGACGGGTCCCCTGGGGAGCTGTTTTTT. Residues: CSARPPDGSPGELFF.